This T cell receptor (beta chain) was captured by sequencing in a study of T cell clonotyping in hematopoietic cell transplantation. Study conclusions and caveats: Pathologically expanded recipient clonotypes increased progressively from day 30 to day 180 as diversity fell.

As to this clone: Its antigen is undetermined.

The ends were cut back, 1 base at V and 0 bases at J, with 7 bases in the middle. The germline V gene encodes CDR1 SGHNT and CDR2 YYREEE (reference sequence). The length of the CDR3 is 14 residues. Sequenced by immunoSEQ multiplex PCR; TCRdb stores in-frame clones only, minus some. Here the sample spans about 27,000 clones, around 95% being singletons. Sequenced material: peripheral blood mononuclear cells. The J gene is TRBJ1-1, the V gene TRBV5-4, with D tentatively TRBD1 (6 bases). The receptor was isolated from a middle-aged man in good health. Some clones in this sample may be carry-over from other donors' samples. For the CDR3, the DNA is TGTGCCAGCAGCTTGTGGGGGCTGAACACTGAAGCTTTCTTT. This encodes CASSLWGLNTEAFF.